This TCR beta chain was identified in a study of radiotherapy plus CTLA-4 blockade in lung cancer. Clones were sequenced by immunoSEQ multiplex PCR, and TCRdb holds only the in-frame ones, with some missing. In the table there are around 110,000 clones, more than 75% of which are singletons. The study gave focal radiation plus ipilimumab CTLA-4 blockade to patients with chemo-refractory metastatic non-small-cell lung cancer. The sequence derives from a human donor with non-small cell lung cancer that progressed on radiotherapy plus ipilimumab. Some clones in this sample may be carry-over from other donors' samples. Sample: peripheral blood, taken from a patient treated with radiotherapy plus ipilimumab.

CDR3 amino acids: CASSIDRGTGTAHGQFF. The CDR3 region has the DNA TGTGCCAGTAGTATAGATCGGGGGACAGGGACTGCTCATGGGCAGTTCTTC. The chain is built from TRBV19 and TRBJ2-1, with 9 bases fitting TRBD1. V dropped 0 bases and J dropped 12; count of bases not matched to a gene: 15. The CDR3 runs 17 residues. In germline, CDR1 is LNHDA, CDR2 SQIVND (reference sequence).